These 6 T cell receptor beta chains originate from one sample sequenced in a study of T cells in localized non-small cell lung cancer. Here immunoSEQ multiplex PCR was the method, and the copy in TCRdb shows in-frame clones only, minus some. The table shows some 2,000 clones, with around two fifths occurring only once. The material sequenced was lung tumor tissue, taken before any cancer treatment. These receptors were collected from a female donor of 60 years or more with stage I lung adenocarcinoma.

The J gene is TRBJ2-1, the V gene TRBV4-1, with 7 bases identical to TRBD1. V shed 0 bases, J shed 8 bases, and the junction held 7 bases outside the gene matches. Germline V gives CDR1 MGHRA, CDR2 YSYEKL. The CDR3 covers 15 residues. CDR3 DNA: TGCGCCAGCAGCCAAGAGGGGGCAACAGGGGATGAGCAGTTCTTC. Translation gives CASSQEGATGDEQFF.

The chain is built from TRBV11-3 and TRBJ1-2, with D unclear. V lost 1 base and J 4 bases, leaving 13 bases between the germline ends. The V gene's germline CDR1 is SGHNT and CDR2 YENEEA. The CDR3 extends over 15 amino acids. CDR3 nucleotide sequence: TGTGCCAGCAGCTTAGGTCCGGGCTCTGGCTATGGCTACACCTTC. Residues: CASSLGPGSGYGYTF. The complete variable domain, with remaining parts taken from reference TRBV11-3 and TRBJ1-2, reads EAGVVQSPRYKIIEKKQPVAFWCNPISGHNTLYWYLQNLGQGPELLIRYENEEAVDDSQLPKDRFSAERLKGVDSTLKIQPAELGDSAVYLCASSLGPGSGYGYTFGSGTRLTVV.

This clone has more than one count but fewer than ten. This chain joins TRBV6-8 and TRBJ1-5, with D perhaps TRBD1 (6 bases). The germline V and J ends were trimmed by 5 bases and 2 bases, with 25 bases remaining between them. The length of the CDR3 is 19 residues. Germline V gene data show CDR1 as MNHGY and CDR2 as SAAAGT. The CDR3 DNA follows: TGTGCCAGCAGTGATCAACCACGGGGGGGCGTCTCTGGCAATCAGCCCCAGCATTTT. Protein product: CASSDQPRGGVSGNQPQHF.

CDR3 amino acids: CASSLRQGANSGANVLTF. The CDR3 DNA reads TGTGCCAGTAGTCTGAGACAGGGGGCGAACTCTGGGGCCAACGTCCTGACTTTC. V usage is TRBV19 and J usage is TRBJ2-6, with 10 bases aligning to TRBD1. V shed 5 bases and J 0 bases; nucleotides not matched to a gene: 7. The CDR3 is 18 residues long. The germline gives CDR1 LNHDA, CDR2 SQIVND (reference sequence).

This clone was recorded a few times. CDR3 in DNA: TGTGCCAGCTCATCAGGGTACACCGGGGAGCTGTTTTTT. Residues: CASSSGYTGELFF. The chain has TRBV18 and TRBJ2-2, with D maybe TRBD1 (5 bases). Germline-derived CDR1 and CDR2 are KGHSH and LQKENI. The CDR3 runs 13 residues. Trimming took 5 bases from V and 3 from J, leaving 7 bases between them.

DNA for the CDR3: TGTGCTTCTGGTTTTCACACCGGGGAGCTGTTTTTT. Protein product: CASGFHTGELFF. This sequence joins TRBV19 and TRBJ2-2; D not resolved. CDR3 size: 12 residues. CDR1 LNHDA and CDR2 SQIVND come from the germline V gene (reference sequence).